The 10 T cell receptor beta chains below all came from one sample that was sequenced in a study of identical twins. TCRdb called the 5' RACE reads again in MiXCR, with one record for every CDR3 protein. This table holds hundreds of thousands of distinct CDR3 sequences, 5.5% to 6.5% found once. The sequencing sample was made of naive T cells sorted from blood. Receptors were obtained from a man between 18 and 29 years old in good health.

This clonotype has at least ten counts. The rearrangement joins TRBV20-1 to TRBJ1-6; 8 positions match TRBD1. Trimming at V came to 3 bases and at J to 6 bases, leaving 4 bases not matched to a gene. The CDR3 totals 14 residues. CDR1 and CDR2 from the germline V gene are DFQATT and SNEGSKA (reference sequence). The CDR3 here is CSASDRGRNSPLHF. CDR3 bases: TGCAGTGCTAGCGACAGGGGACGTAATTCACCCCTCCACTTT.

This chain joins TRBV9 and TRBJ2-1; D gene uncertain. Germline CDR1 is SGDLS and CDR2 is YYNGEE. The CDR3 runs 15 residues. Trimming cost V 0 bases and J 5 bases, with 12 bases left between them. The chain's CDR3 is CASSVERLANNEQFF. The CDR3 DNA follows: TGTGCCAGCAGCGTAGAGAGGCTGGCTAACAATGAGCAGTTCTTC.

This clonotype was picked up many times. The genes are TRBV29-1 and TRBJ2-3; a possible D gene is TRBD2 (5 bases). Per the germline V gene, CDR1 is SQVTM and CDR2 is ANQGSEA. V dropped 8 bases and J dropped 4 bases, with 13 bases sitting between them. This CDR3 is built from 12 residues. In nucleotides, the CDR3 is TGCAGCTTGACGGGATACGCAGATACGCAGTATTTT. Its translation is CSLTGYADTQYF.

The chain recombines TRBV13 with TRBJ2-1; D not resolved. This CDR3 is built from 15 residues. With 1 base removed from V and 6 bases from J, the gap between germline ends came to 13 bases. The germline gives CDR1 PRHDT, CDR2 FYEKMQ (reference sequence). The CDR3, as DNA: TGTGCCAGCAGCTTAGTTAGATTTATGGGCAATGAGCAGTTCTTC. As protein: CASSLVRFMGNEQFF.

This clonotype was seen ten or more times. The CDR3 bases are TGCAGTGCTAGTTCGGAGGCGAACAATGAGCAGTTCTTC. It encodes CSASSEANNEQFF. V and J are TRBV20-1 and TRBJ2-1; a weak D match, TRBD2 (5 bases). CDR1 is DFQATT, CDR2 SNEGSKA, per germline (reference sequence). CDR3 length: 13 residues. V was cut by 3 bases and J by 5 bases, with 11 bases left in between.

Concerning this clonotype: Mismatch with germline at one junction end may stem from a read error. The V gene is TRBV3-1, the J gene TRBJ2-4; 12 nucleotides agree with TRBD2. The germline V gene encodes CDR1 LGHDT and CDR2 YNNKEL (reference sequence). This CDR3 has 18 residues. CDR3 loop: CASTQDGLAGRTKNIQYF. The CDR3 bases are TGTGCCAGCACCCAAGACGGACTAGCGGGAAGAACCAAAAACATTCAGTACTTC.

This chain connects TRBV4-2 to TRBJ2-7; D may be TRBD2 (6 bases). Per germline, CDR1 LGHNA and CDR2 YNFKEQ. The CDR3 is made up of 16 amino acids. V was trimmed by 1 base and J by 2 bases, leaving 15 bases between them. CDR3 coding DNA: TGTGCCAGCAGCCAAGTAACCGCGGGGCGGACCTACGAGCAGTACTTC. Encoded protein: CASSQVTAGRTYEQYF.

The V and J genes are TRBV27 and TRBJ2-2, with D possibly called TRBD1 or TRBD2 (5 bases each). Between the trimmed V and J ends, which lost 4 bases and 0 bases, there was a span of 9 bases. This CDR3 is built from 15 residues. Germline assignment: CDR1 MNHEY and CDR2 SMNVEV (reference sequence). Written as DNA, the CDR3 is TGTGCCAGCAGTTCGGGACGGACGAACACCGGGGAGCTGTTTTTT. Translating gives CASSSGRTNTGELFF.

The V call is TRBV5-1, the J call TRBJ2-1; D possibly corresponds to TRBD2 (6 bases). Germline CDR1 reads SGHRS; CDR2 reads YFSETQ. Trimming took off 0 bases at V and 0 bases at J, with 16 bases between the two ends. The CDR3 is 18 residues long. The CDR3 here is CASSLEGRPQSSYNEQFF. In DNA, the CDR3 is TGCGCCAGCAGCTTGGAAGGGAGGCCTCAGAGCTCCTACAATGAGCAGTTCTTC.

The sample holds many counts of this clonotype. The chain recombines TRBV10-3 with TRBJ2-2, with D possibly being TRBD2 (6 bases). Per germline, CDR1 ENHRY and CDR2 SYGVKD. Trimming removed 4 bases at V and 1 base at J, with 13 bases between. The CDR3 is made up of 16 amino acids. The CDR3 is CAISGGDSGNTGELFF. The CDR3 region has the DNA TGTGCCATCAGTGGCGGGGATAGCGGGAACACCGGGGAGCTGTTTTTT.